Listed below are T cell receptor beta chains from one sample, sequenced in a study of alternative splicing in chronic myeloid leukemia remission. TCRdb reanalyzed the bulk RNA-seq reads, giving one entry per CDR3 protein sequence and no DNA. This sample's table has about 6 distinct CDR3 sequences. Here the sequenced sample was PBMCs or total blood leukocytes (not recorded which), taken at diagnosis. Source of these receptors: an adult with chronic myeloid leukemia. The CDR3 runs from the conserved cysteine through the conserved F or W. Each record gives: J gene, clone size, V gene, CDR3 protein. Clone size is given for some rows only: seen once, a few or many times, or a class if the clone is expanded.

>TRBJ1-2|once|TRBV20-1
CSLLENRDTYGYTF
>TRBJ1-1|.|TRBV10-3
CAISGAGQNTEAFF